This TCR beta chain came from a study of cytomegalovirus exposure and HLA in healthy donors. Whole-study findings and limits: In vitro assays verified that a few CMV-associated chains recognized CMV antigens specifically.

The V segment lost 5 bases and the J segment 4 bases; nucleotides outside the gene matches: 8. The length of the CDR3 is 16 residues. Germline values: CDR1 LGHNA, CDR2 YNFKEQ. Only one count was recorded for this clone. Its target is unknown. The data were produced by immunoSEQ multiplex PCR, yet TCRdb's version contains in-frame clones alone and is incomplete. Seen here are some 150,000 clones, about 95% observed once, and the top ten hold 1.5% to 2%. The source of this sequence is a young man in good health and CMV-seropositive. Source material: PBMCs. The chain employs TRBV4-2 and TRBJ2-3; 11 nucleotides agree with TRBD2. This chain's CDR3 is CASSLEGTSGADTQYF. The CDR3 DNA follows: TGTGCCAGCAGCTTAGAGGGGACTAGCGGAGCAGATACGCAGTATTTT.